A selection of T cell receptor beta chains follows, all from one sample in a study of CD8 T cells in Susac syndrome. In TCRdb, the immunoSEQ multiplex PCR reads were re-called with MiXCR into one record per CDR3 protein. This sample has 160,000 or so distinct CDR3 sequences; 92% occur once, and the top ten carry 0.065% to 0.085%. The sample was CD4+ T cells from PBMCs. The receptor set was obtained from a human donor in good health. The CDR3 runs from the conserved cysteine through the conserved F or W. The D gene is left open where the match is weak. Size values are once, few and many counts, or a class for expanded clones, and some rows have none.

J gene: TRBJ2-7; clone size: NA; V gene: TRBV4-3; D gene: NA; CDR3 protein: CASSQDLINEQYF; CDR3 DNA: TGCGCCAGCAGCCAAGATCTGATCAACGAGCAGTACTTC
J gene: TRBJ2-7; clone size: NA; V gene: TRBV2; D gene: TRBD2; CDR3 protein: CASRQREGSNEQYF; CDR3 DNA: TGTGCCAGCAGGCAGCGGGAGGGCTCAAACGAGCAGTACTTC
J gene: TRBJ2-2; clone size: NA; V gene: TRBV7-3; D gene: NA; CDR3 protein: CASSFPPGELFF; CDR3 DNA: TGTGCCAGCAGCTTTCCCCCCGGGGAGCTGTTTTTT
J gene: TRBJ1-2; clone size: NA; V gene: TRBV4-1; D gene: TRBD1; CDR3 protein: CASSQGDRSYGYTF; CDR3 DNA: TGCGCCAGCAGCCAAGGGGACAGATCCTATGGCTACACCTTC
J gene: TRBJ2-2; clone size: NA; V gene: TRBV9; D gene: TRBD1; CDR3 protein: CASSVERGRIPGELFF; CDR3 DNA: TGTGCCAGCAGCGTAGAGAGGGGGCGTATTCCCGGGGAGCTGTTTTTT
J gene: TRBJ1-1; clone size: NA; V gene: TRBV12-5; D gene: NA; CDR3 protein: CASGLVLSRSGTEAFF; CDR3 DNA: TGTGCTAGTGGTTTGGTACTATCCCGGTCGGGCACTGAAGCTTTCTTT
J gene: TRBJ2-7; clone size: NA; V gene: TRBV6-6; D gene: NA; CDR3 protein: CASRIQGRYEQYF; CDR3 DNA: TGTGCCAGCAGGATACAGGGGAGGTACGAGCAGTACTTC
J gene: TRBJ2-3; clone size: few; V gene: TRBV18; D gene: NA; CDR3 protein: CASSPRQTDTQYF; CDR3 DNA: TGTGCCAGCTCACCACGCCAAACAGATACGCAGTATTTT
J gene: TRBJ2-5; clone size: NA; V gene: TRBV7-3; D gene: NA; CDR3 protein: CASSLGDPLTSETQYF; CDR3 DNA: TGTGCCAGCAGCTTAGGGGACCCATTGACCAGCGAGACCCAGTACTTC
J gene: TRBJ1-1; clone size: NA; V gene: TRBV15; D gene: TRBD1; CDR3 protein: CATSTYRGEAFF; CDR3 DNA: TGTGCCACCAGCACCTACAGGGGAGAAGCTTTCTTT
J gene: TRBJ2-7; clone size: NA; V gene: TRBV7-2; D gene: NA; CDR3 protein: CASSEDSSFFYEQYF; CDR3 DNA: TGTGCCAGCAGCGAAGACAGCAGTTTTTTCTACGAGCAGTACTTC
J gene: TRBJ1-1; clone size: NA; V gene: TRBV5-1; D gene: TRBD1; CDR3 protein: CASSFGTGAWGTEAFF; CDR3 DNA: TGCGCCAGCAGCTTCGGGACAGGGGCTTGGGGCACTGAAGCTTTCTTT
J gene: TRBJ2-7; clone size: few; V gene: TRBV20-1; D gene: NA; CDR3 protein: CSASGRGYEQYF; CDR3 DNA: TGCAGTGCTAGCGGCAGGGGCTACGAGCAGTACTTC
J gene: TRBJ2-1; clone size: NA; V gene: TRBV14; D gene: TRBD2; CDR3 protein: CASSLGLAAYNEQFF; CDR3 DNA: TGTGCCAGCAGCTTGGGACTAGCGGCCTACAATGAGCAGTTCTTC
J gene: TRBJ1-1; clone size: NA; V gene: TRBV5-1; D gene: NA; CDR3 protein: CASSPRGRNTEAFF; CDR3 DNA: TGCGCCAGCAGCCCTCGGGGTAGGAACACTGAAGCTTTCTTT
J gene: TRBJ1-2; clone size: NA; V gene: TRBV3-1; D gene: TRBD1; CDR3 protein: CASSQNTGVSGYTF; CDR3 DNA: TGTGCCAGCAGCCAAAATACAGGGGTCTCTGGCTACACCTTC